This T cell receptor beta chain came from a study of blood T cell repertoires in COVID-19. As for the study in general: Donors in the United States, Italy and Spain gave samples during acute or convalescent COVID-19.

Authors' processing steps: Amplified reference gene primers provided the basis for estimating nucleated cell counts. Sequencing used immunoSEQ multiplex PCR; TCRdb keeps in-frame clones, though not all of them. V, J and clone size derive from that table, while D and trimming were established from the DNA sequence. Of 100,000 to 150,000 clones in the sample, roughly 90% were seen once. This CDR3 has 17 amino acids. Germline assignment: CDR1 SGDLS and CDR2 YYNGEE. V was shortened by 3 bases and J by 5 bases, with 23 bases between the two germline ends. Followed over time, Seattle patients had been enrolled while infection was active. This clone showed up just once.

The sequencing sample was made of peripheral blood. This TCR came from a man in his fifties or sixties with COVID-19, enrolled during active disease. The rearrangement links TRBV9 to TRBJ1-1; D is uncertain. This chain's CDR3 is CASSDSSRPSSVTEAFF. For the CDR3, the DNA is TGTGCCAGCAGCGACAGTAGTAGACCTTCCTCCGTTACTGAAGCTTTCTTT.